Following are 8 T cell receptor beta chains from one sample sequenced in a study of circulating CD8 cells and anti-PD-1 response in melanoma. Each library started from around 14 ng of total RNA using the QIAseq Immune Repertoire TCR panel. In TCRdb, the reads were re-called with MiXCR into one record per CDR3 protein. The sample carries around 680 distinct CDR3 sequences, 10% recorded once. From live CD3+CD8+TCRalphabeta+ cells, four PD-1 and/or TIGIT subsets were sorted. This specimen consisted of CD8+ T cells from PBMCs, obtained at baseline or after one month of anti-PD-1 therapy (not recorded which). The receptors originated from a human donor with melanoma.

This clonotype occurred a few times. This chain uses TRBV16 with TRBJ2-3, with D unresolved. Germline V gene sequence: CDR1 KGHSY, CDR2 FQNENV. V dropped 2 bases and J dropped 3 bases, with 9 bases sitting between them. The CDR3 is 14 amino acids. The CDR3: CASSQLTTTDTQYF. The CDR3 coding sequence is TGTGCCAGCAGCCAACTCACGACAACAGATACGCAGTATTTT.

Concerning this clonotype itself: Germline is not matched at one junction end, which may reflect a read error. The J gene is TRBJ2-7, the V gene TRBV28; tentatively, D is TRBD1 or TRBD2 (5 bases each). The CDR3 runs 16 residues. Germline-derived CDR1 and CDR2 are MDHEN and SYDVKM. In DNA, the CDR3 is TGTGCCAGCAGTCCTCTTGACCTGGGGGTTTCCTACGGGCAGTACTTC. Translating gives CASSPLDLGVSYGQYF.

In this sample, this clonotype turned up a few times. The rearrangement uses TRBV24-1 and TRBJ1-5; 7 nucleotides align to TRBD1. V was clipped by 9 bases and J by 1 base; unmatched bases: 14. The CDR3 runs to 17 residues. Germline V gives CDR1 KGHDR, CDR2 SFDVKD. DNA for the CDR3: TGTGCCACCCCCCGCGACAGGGAACTAATGAGCAATCAGCCCCAGCATTTT. Translated, it gives CATPRDRELMSNQPQHF.

The chain uses TRBV20-1 and TRBJ2-7, with D maybe TRBD2 (5 bases). CDR1 is DFQATT, CDR2 SNEGSKA, per germline (reference sequence). CDR3 length: 14 amino acids. The V end lost 0 bases, the J end lost 5 bases, and 14 bases lay between the germline ends. The CDR3 reads CSARDLEGFHEQYF. The CDR3 nucleotides are TGCAGTGCTAGAGATTTAGAGGGATTCCACGAGCAGTACTTC.

DNA for the CDR3: TGTGCCAGCAGCTCCCACAGGGACGAGCAGTACTTC. This encodes CASSSHRDEQYF. V gene TRBV7-9 combines with J gene TRBJ2-7, with D perhaps matching TRBD1 (6 bases). The CDR3 totals 12 residues. Germline loops: CDR1 SEHNR, CDR2 FQNEAQ (reference sequence). V lost 4 bases, J lost 5 bases, and 9 bases lay in between.

Concerning this clonotype: Since a much larger clone is just one base distant, this may be a read error. The chain carries TRBV7-3 and TRBJ2-3; TRBD1 matches 12 bases. The V gene's germline CDR1 is SGHTA and CDR2 FQGTGA. The CDR3 loop spans 15 amino acids. The CDR3 DNA reads TGTGCCGGCAGCTCGGGACAGGGGGCCGGGGATACGCAGTATTTT. This encodes CAGSSGQGAGDTQYF.

Notes on this clonotype: Its ends do not fully match the called genes, so a read error is possible. The CDR3 sequence is CASSLTGHYTEAFF. CDR3 nucleotides: TGTGCCAGCAGCTTGACGGGACACTACACTGAAGCTTTTTTT. The gene calls are TRBV5-4 and TRBJ1-1; a possible D gene is TRBD1 (6 bases). Germline loops: CDR1 SGHNT, CDR2 YYREEE (reference sequence). The CDR3 extends over 14 amino acids.

This clonotype has a handful of counts. J is TRBJ2-7 and V is TRBV29-1; tentative D call: TRBD2 (6 bases). Trimming shortened V by 5 bases and J by 9 bases, and 20 bases separated the two germline ends. The CDR3 has 13 amino acids. From germline, CDR1 is SQVTM and CDR2 ANQGSEA. In nucleotides, the CDR3 is TGCAGCGTTATTATAGGCGGGGCAGCGGCGCAGTACTTC. This translates into CSVIIGGAAAQYF.